What follows describes a single T cell receptor (beta chain). The antigen remains undetermined. After removal of 5 bases from V and 3 bases from J, the junction contained 7 bases not matched to a gene. The CDR3 length is 16 residues. These data belong to a study of blood T cells in healthy people across ages. General study points: In the absence of known donor CMV status, changes in expanded clonotypes were possibly confounded.

Sample-barcoded 5' priming and a J-beta primer mix drove a second PCR of roughly 6 to 12 cycles. The authors tagged each cDNA molecule using a template-switch adaptor with 12 random nucleotides. In TCRdb, the 5' RACE reads were re-called with MiXCR into one record per CDR3 protein. The sample includes 700,000 to 1,000,000 distinct CDR3 sequences, more than 40% seen only once; the top ten take 15% to 25%. Sequences were obtained from blood. The sequence derives from a man aged 55 to 70 in good health. This chain links TRBV12-3 or TRBV12-4 with TRBJ2-7; 13 bases are a match to TRBD2. The CDR3 reads CASSPTGTSGNYEQYF. CDR3 DNA: TGTGCCAGCAGTCCGACCGGGACTAGCGGGAACTACGAGCAGTACTTC.